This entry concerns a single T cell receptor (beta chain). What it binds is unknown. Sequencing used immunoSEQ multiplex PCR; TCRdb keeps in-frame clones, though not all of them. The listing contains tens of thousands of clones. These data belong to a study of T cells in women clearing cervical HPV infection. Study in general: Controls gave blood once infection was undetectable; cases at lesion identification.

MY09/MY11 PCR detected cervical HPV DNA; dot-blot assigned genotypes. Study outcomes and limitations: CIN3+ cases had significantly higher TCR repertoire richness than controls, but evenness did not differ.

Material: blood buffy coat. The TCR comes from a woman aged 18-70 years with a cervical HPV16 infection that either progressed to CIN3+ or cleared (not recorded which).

This chain's CDR3 is CAISGRGMNTEAFF. The CDR3 DNA, read in part, is TGTGCCATCAGTGGTAGGGGAATGAACACTGAA. This rearrangement joins TRBV10-3 to TRBJ1-1, with D tentatively TRBD1 (5 bases). The sequence runs out 3 residues before the end of the CDR3; the remainder is reconstructed from the germline J gene. Germline lookup yields CDR1 ENHRY and CDR2 SYGVKD. Trimming left V 4 bases short and J 0 bases short, with 9 bases between. There are 14 residues in the CDR3.